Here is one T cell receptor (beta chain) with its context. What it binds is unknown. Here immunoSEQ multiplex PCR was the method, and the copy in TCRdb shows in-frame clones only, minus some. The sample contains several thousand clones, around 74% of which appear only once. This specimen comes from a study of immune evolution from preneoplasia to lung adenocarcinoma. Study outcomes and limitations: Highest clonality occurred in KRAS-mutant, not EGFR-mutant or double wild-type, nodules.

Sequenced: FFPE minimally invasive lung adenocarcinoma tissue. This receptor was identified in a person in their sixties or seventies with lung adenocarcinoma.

Here the CDR3 reads CASSPTGESGNTIYF. The DNA for the CDR3 is TGCGCCAGCAGTCCGACAGGGGAGTCTGGAAACACCATATATTTT. This sequence joins TRBV5-1 and TRBJ1-3; TRBD1 agrees at 8 bases. This CDR3 has 15 residues. The germline CDR1 and CDR2 sequences are SGHRS and YFSETQ. The junction had 5 bases not matched to a gene; V was cut back by 5 bases and J by 1 base. Together with reference TRBV5-1 and TRBJ1-3, the CDR3 gives the full variable domain: KAGVTQTPRYLIKTRGQQVTLSCSPISGHRSVSWYQQTPGQGLQFLFEYFSETQRNKGNFPGRFSGRQFSNSRSEMNVSTLELGDSALYLCASSPTGESGNTIYFGEGSWLTVV.